The 18 T cell receptor beta chains below all came from one sample that was sequenced in a study of cytomegalovirus exposure and HLA in healthy donors. PCR was performed using 60 Vbeta and 13 Jbeta primers. The assay was immunoSEQ multiplex PCR, and TCRdb's table has in-frame clones only and misses some. The sample carries 110,000 to 150,000 clones, roughly 70% recorded once. The sequenced sample consisted of PBMCs. The receptors come from a man under 40 in good health and CMV-seronegative.

The J gene is TRBJ2-6, the V gene TRBV27, with 7 bases that match TRBD1. The V and J ends lost 5 bases and 0 bases, in that order; junction bases with no gene match: 7. This CDR3 has 17 amino acids. Germline V CDR1 and CDR2: MNHEY, SMNVEV (reference sequence). The CDR3, as DNA: TGTGCCAGCAGTAGGGGACAGATAATCTCTGGGGCCAACGTCCTGACTTTC. Its protein product is CASSRGQIISGANVLTF.

This clone was found a few times. V usage is TRBV5-6 and J usage is TRBJ1-1; D not resolved. Germline values: CDR1 SGHDT, CDR2 YYEEEE. With 0 bases removed from V and 3 bases from J, the gap between germline ends came to 9 bases. The CDR3 is 14 residues long. Written as DNA, the CDR3 is TGTGCCAGCAGCTTGGAGGCGGACTACACTGAAGCTTTCTTT. As protein: CASSLEADYTEAFF.

The J gene is TRBJ2-1, the V gene TRBV7-9; TRBD2 matches at 11 bases. This CDR3 region has 17 residues. CDR1 is SEHNR, CDR2 FQNEAQ, per germline (reference sequence). The ends lost 1 base at V and 2 bases at J; junction bases unmatched: 4. The CDR3 bases are TGTGCCAGCAGCTTAGAGTCGGGACTAGCGGCCTACAATGAGCAGTTCTTC. It yields the protein CASSLESGLAAYNEQFF.

The chain links TRBV27 to TRBJ2-7; maybe TRBD1 (8 bases). Germline V gene sequence: CDR1 MNHEY, CDR2 SMNVEV (reference sequence). Deletions cut 2 bases from V and 2 bases from J, with 22 bases between. The CDR3 has 18 residues. The CDR3 reads CASSLRIPDRGGPYEQYF. In nucleotides, the CDR3 is TGTGCCAGCAGTTTAAGGATACCTGACAGGGGAGGGCCCTACGAGCAGTACTTC.

The V gene is TRBV19, the J gene TRBJ2-7, with D possibly TRBD2 on 5 matching bases. CDR1 is LNHDA, CDR2 SQIVND, per germline (reference sequence). Deletions cut 7 bases from V and 0 bases from J, with 10 bases between. This CDR3 has 13 amino acids. As DNA, the CDR3 is TGTGCCAGTACGCCCGGGAACTCCTACGAGCAGTACTTC. This translates into CASTPGNSYEQYF. Variable domain in full (rest from reference TRBV19 and TRBJ2-7): DGGITQSPKYLFRKEGQNVTLSCEQNLNHDAMYWYRQDPGQGLRLIYYSQIVNDFQKGDIAEGYSVSREKKESFPLTVTSAQKNPTAFYLCASTPGNSYEQYFGPGTRLTVT.

The chain recombines TRBV5-4 with TRBJ1-4, with 8 bases lining up with TRBD1. The CDR3 consists of 14 residues. The trim removed 0 bases at V and 6 bases at J, leaving 1 base unmatched. CDR1 is SGHNT and CDR2 is YYREEE in the germline V gene (reference sequence). CDR3: CASSLAGGDEKLFF. CDR3 sequence (DNA): TGTGCCAGCAGCTTGGCAGGGGGCGATGAAAAACTGTTTTTT.

This clone was found a few times. This rearrangement joins TRBV6-1 to TRBJ2-7, with 16 positions matching TRBD2. V shed 3 bases, J shed 3 bases, and the junction held 5 bases outside the gene matches. Germline CDR1 and CDR2: MNHNS and SASEGT. The CDR3 has 17 amino acids. For the CDR3, the DNA is TGTGCCAGCAGTGACGGGACTAGCGGGAGGGCGCTCTACGAGCAGTACTTC. Protein product: CASSDGTSGRALYEQYF.

J is TRBJ2-1 and V is TRBV2; D might be TRBD1 (6 bases). Germline CDR1 is SNHLY and CDR2 is FYNNEI. V lost 5 bases and J lost 4, with 15 bases in between. CDR3 length: 15 amino acids. CDR3 bases: TGTGCCAGCAGTCCTCTACAGGGTTCTTACAATGAGCAGTTCTTC. Amino acids: CASSPLQGSYNEQFF.

V gene TRBV5-1 combines with J gene TRBJ1-6; maybe TRBD1 (6 bases). The CDR3 has 15 amino acids. Trimming left V 2 bases short and J 10 bases short, with 16 bases between. Germline CDR1 is SGHRS and CDR2 is YFSETQ. The DNA for the CDR3 is TGCGCCAGCAGCTTTAGTCAGGGGTACGAATCACCCCTCCACTTT. Translation gives CASSFSQGYESPLHF. Using reference TRBV5-1 and TRBJ1-6 for the parts outside the CDR3, the full variable domain is KAGVTQTPRYLIKTRGQQVTLSCSPISGHRSVSWYQQTPGQGLQFLFEYFSETQRNKGNFPGRFSGRQFSNSRSEMNVSTLELGDSALYLCASSFSQGYESPLHFGNGTRLTVT.

The chain recombines TRBV18 with TRBJ1-3; TRBD1 aligns across 8 bases. The germline V gene has CDR1 KGHSH and CDR2 LQKENI. The CDR3 consists of 16 residues. After removal of 4 bases from V and 2 bases from J, the junction contained 7 bases not matched to a gene. CDR3 DNA sequence: TGTGCCAGCTCACGGGGACAGGTTAAAACTGGAAACACCATATATTTT. As protein: CASSRGQVKTGNTIYF.

This chain joins TRBV6-5 and TRBJ1-1; TRBD1 is a possible D gene (6 bases). Germline values: CDR1 MNHEY, CDR2 SVGAGI. Deletions cut 2 bases from V and 7 bases from J, with 11 bases between. The CDR3 loop spans 13 amino acids. CDR3 bases: TGTGCCAGCAGTTACAACAGGGCTGGTGAAGCTTTCTTT. Translation gives CASSYNRAGEAFF.

The chain employs TRBV11-2 and TRBJ2-7; D ambiguous. Germline V gives CDR1 SGHAT, CDR2 FQNNGV. CDR3 length: 14 amino acids. V shed 1 base and J shed 4 bases, with 11 bases lying between them. CDR3 DNA: TGTGCCAGCAGCTTAGGGGCGCCGCTATACGAGCAGTACTTC. This gives the protein CASSLGAPLYEQYF.

The chain links TRBV9 to TRBJ2-7; D might be TRBD2 (5 bases). CDR1 is SGDLS and CDR2 is YYNGEE in the germline V gene. Between the trimmed V and J ends, which lost 0 bases and 0 bases, there was a span of 10 bases. This CDR3 region has 15 residues. CDR3 nucleotide sequence: TGTGCCAGCAGCGTAGATATTGGGAGCTCCTACGAGCAGTACTTC. Protein sequence: CASSVDIGSSYEQYF. Filled out from reference TRBV9 and TRBJ2-7, the complete variable domain reads DSGVTQTPKHLITATGQRVTLRCSPRSGDLSVYWYQQSLDQGLQFLIQYYNGEERAKGNILERFSAQQFPDLHSELNLSSLELGDSALYFCASSVDIGSSYEQYFGPGTRLTVT.

This chain links TRBV2 with TRBJ2-3; 7 nucleotides agree with TRBD2. V was pared by 8 bases and J by 6 bases, with 11 bases of the junction left unmatched. CDR1 SNHLY and CDR2 FYNNEI come from the germline V gene. The CDR3 is 14 residues long. Here the CDR3 reads CASAGASGGDTQYF. CDR3 nucleotide sequence: TGTGCCAGCGCCGGGGCTAGCGGAGGCGATACGCAGTATTTT.

The chain links TRBV5-6 to TRBJ2-7; D unresolved. The CDR3 totals 16 residues. The germline V gene encodes CDR1 SGHDT and CDR2 YYEEEE. V lost 4 bases to trimming and J lost 5 bases, with 22 bases between them. For the CDR3, the DNA is TGTGCCAGCAGCCGACGCAGTCAATCTAGATTACACGAGCAGTACTTC. It yields the protein CASSRRSQSRLHEQYF.

This rearrangement joins TRBV11-3 to TRBJ2-5, with no clear D. V shed 2 bases and J shed 4 bases, with 8 bases lying between them. CDR1 SGHNT and CDR2 YENEEA come from the germline V gene. The CDR3 totals 13 residues. The CDR3 loop reads CASSLNSRETQYF. Written as DNA, the CDR3 is TGTGCCAGCAGCTTAAACAGCCGAGAGACCCAGTACTTC.

The CDR3 protein is CASSLGSTYEQYF. CDR3 coding DNA: TGTGCCAGCAGCTTGGGGTCTACCTACGAGCAGTACTTC. V and J are TRBV5-6 and TRBJ2-7, with D hard to call. Germline lookup yields CDR1 SGHDT and CDR2 YYEEEE. V was pared by 0 bases and J by 2 bases, with 6 bases between. The CDR3 spans 13 residues.

This chain joins TRBV19 and TRBJ2-2, with 7 bases fitting TRBD1. Per germline, CDR1 LNHDA and CDR2 SQIVND (reference sequence). Germline trimming cut 10 bases from V and 6 bases from J; bases unmatched to any gene: 8. The CDR3 has 13 residues. The CDR3 coding sequence is TGTGCCACCCGGGACAGTTCGGCCGGGGAGCTGTTTTTT. Translated: CATRDSSAGELFF.